The 14 T cell receptor beta chains listed next were all sequenced from one sample in a study of T-cell memory formation after mild COVID-19. From the 5' RACE reads, TCRdb called clonotypes with MiXCR, one entry per CDR3 protein. The data contain roughly 100,000 distinct CDR3 sequences, 12% of them singletons. What was sequenced was PBMCs or a T cell subset sorted from them (not recorded which). The source is an adult woman who had mild COVID-19 (a few samples of this study predate the infection). Cell type and time point are not known.

This clonotype was counted at least ten times. V is TRBV6-6 and J is TRBJ2-5; TRBD1 aligns across 7 bases. This CDR3 spans 14 amino acids. The V gene end was trimmed by 9 bases and the J gene end by 1 base; junction bases not matched to a gene: 8. CDR1 is MNHNY and CDR2 is SVGAGI in the germline V gene (reference sequence). CDR3 DNA: TGTGCCAGTGATTTGGGACAGCGCCAAGAGACCCAGTACTTC. This gives the protein CASDLGQRQETQYF.

This chain connects TRBV29-1 to TRBJ2-2; 7 nucleotides line up with TRBD1. The junction had 10 bases not matched to a gene; V was cut back by 7 bases and J by 5 bases. Germline loops: CDR1 SQVTM, CDR2 ANQGSEA. CDR3 length equals 14 residues. CDR3 amino acids: CSARLTGLTGELFF. DNA of the CDR3: TGCAGCGCCAGATTGACAGGGTTAACCGGGGAGCTGTTTTTT.

This clonotype showed up just a few times. V gene TRBV7-9 combines with J gene TRBJ1-1; no reliable D call. Germline V gene data show CDR1 as SEHNR and CDR2 as FQNEAQ (reference sequence). The V end was cut by 0 bases, the J end by 1 base, with 9 bases between. The CDR3 extends over 15 amino acids. For the CDR3, the DNA is TGTGCCAGCAGCTTAGCTAGGGCAGGGAACACTGAAGCTTTCTTT. Translation: CASSLARAGNTEAFF. Together with reference TRBV7-9 and TRBJ1-1, the CDR3 gives the full variable domain: DTGVSQNPRHKITKRGQNVTFRCDPISEHNRLYWYRQTLGQGPEFLTYFQNEAQLEKSRLLSDRFSAERPKGSFSTLEIQRTEQGDSAMYLCASSLARAGNTEAFFGQGTRLTVV.

In this sample, this clonotype turned up a few times. V is TRBV6-5 and J is TRBJ2-3, with D uncertain. Trimming removed 1 base from V and 1 base from J, with 9 bases in between. The CDR3 is 15 amino acids. Germline V gene sequence: CDR1 MNHEY, CDR2 SVGAGI. In DNA form, the CDR3 reads TGTGCCAGCAGTTACTTCCGCGGCGGCACAGATACGCAGTATTTT. Its translation is CASSYFRGGTDTQYF.

This clonotype was recorded a few times. The V call is TRBV7-3, the J call TRBJ2-3, with TRBD2 identical over 8 bases. This CDR3 region has 15 residues. The V segment lost 5 bases and the J segment 2 bases; nucleotides outside the gene matches: 6. The germline CDR1 and CDR2 sequences are SGHTA and FQGTGA. The chain's CDR3 is CASSRAGDLTDTQYF. The CDR3 DNA reads as TGTGCCAGCAGCAGAGCGGGGGATCTCACAGATACGCAGTATTTT.

This clonotype was observed a few times. The chain carries TRBV27 and TRBJ2-1, with 8 bases identical to TRBD1. V lost 4 bases and J lost 8; bases outside the gene matches: 10. CDR1 and CDR2 (germline): MNHEY, SMNVEV (reference sequence). This CDR3 is 15 amino acids long. The CDR3 DNA reads TGTGCCAGCAGTTCTCCGGCAGGGGGCACGGATGAGCAGTTCTTC. It translates to CASSSPAGGTDEQFF.

The chain joins TRBV2 to TRBJ2-3; 13 nucleotides align to TRBD2. This CDR3 region has 18 residues. Looked up from germline, CDR1 is SNHLY and CDR2 is FYNNEI. V dropped 1 base and J dropped 0; count of bases not matched to a gene: 4. The CDR3 loop is CASSEVQLAGGSTDTQYF. CDR3 sequence (DNA): TGTGCCAGCAGTGAAGTTCAACTAGCGGGGGGGAGCACAGATACGCAGTATTTT.

This clonotype was seen at least ten times. This chain uses TRBV7-9 with TRBJ2-7; TRBD1 agrees at 7 bases. CDR1 and CDR2 (germline): SEHNR, FQNEAQ (reference sequence). The V and J ends lost 0 bases and 3 bases, in that order; junction bases with no gene match: 2. This CDR3 spans 14 amino acids. The CDR3, as DNA: TGTGCCAGCAGCTTAGCCGACAGGGACTACGAGCAGTACTTC. This gives the protein CASSLADRDYEQYF. Full variable domain (rest looked up from reference TRBV7-9 and TRBJ2-7): DTGVSQNPRHKITKRGQNVTFRCDPISEHNRLYWYRQTLGQGPEFLTYFQNEAQLEKSRLLSDRFSAERPKGSFSTLEIQRTEQGDSAMYLCASSLADRDYEQYFGPGTRLTVT.

In its sample, this clonotype was seen a few times. The chain couples TRBV6-6 to TRBJ2-4, with a possible D match to TRBD2 (7 bases). Trimming stripped 0 bases from V and 9 bases from J, with 15 bases between. Germline CDR1 reads MNHNY; CDR2 reads SVGAGI (reference sequence). The CDR3 spans 15 residues. CDR3 coding DNA: TGTGCCAGCAGTTACTCCGGTTCGGGGGGCAGCATTCAGTACTTC. This sequence encodes CASSYSGSGGSIQYF.

The J gene is TRBJ1-5, the V gene TRBV27; unclear D gene. V was clipped by 5 bases and J by 4 bases, with 9 bases between them. The CDR3 loop spans 13 amino acids. Germline assignment: CDR1 MNHEY and CDR2 SMNVEV (reference sequence). The chain's CDR3 is CASSGKGNQPQHF. CDR3 nucleotides: TGTGCCAGCAGTGGGAAGGGAAATCAGCCCCAGCATTTT.

The sample holds a few counts of this clonotype. This chain uses TRBV5-4 with TRBJ1-1; D is possibly TRBD1 (6 bases). V lost 2 bases to trimming and J lost 1 base, with 21 bases between them. The CDR3 runs to 18 residues. Per germline, CDR1 SGHNT and CDR2 YYREEE (reference sequence). The CDR3 region is CASSLSWGAGDKNTEAFF. The CDR3 nucleotides read TGTGCCAGCAGCTTAAGTTGGGGGGCTGGGGATAAGAACACTGAAGCTTTCTTT.

CDR3 sequence: CSARDQREVPYF. The CDR3 DNA reads as TGCAGTGCTAGAGATCAACGGGAGGTCCCGTATTTT. The chain has TRBV20-1 and TRBJ2-3; 7 bases align to TRBD2. Germline CDR1 DFQATT, CDR2 SNEGSKA (reference sequence). The CDR3 is 12 residues long. The junction had 8 bases not matched to a gene; V was cut back by 0 bases and J by 14 bases.

In this sample, this clonotype turned up a few times. The CDR3 is CASSLGGERNQPQHF. The DNA of the CDR3 is TGCGCCAGCAGCTTGGGCGGGGAGCGCAATCAGCCCCAGCATTTT. This chain links TRBV5-1 with TRBJ1-5; D is undetermined. Germline CDR1 reads SGHRS; CDR2 reads YFSETQ. V lost 0 bases and J lost 2, with 9 bases in between. The CDR3 consists of 15 residues. Using reference TRBV5-1 and TRBJ1-5 for the parts outside the CDR3, the full variable domain is KAGVTQTPRYLIKTRGQQVTLSCSPISGHRSVSWYQQTPGQGLQFLFEYFSETQRNKGNFPGRFSGRQFSNSRSEMNVSTLELGDSALYLCASSLGGERNQPQHFGDGTRLSIL.

This clonotype was counted a few times. The J gene is TRBJ2-1, the V gene TRBV7-3, with D perhaps matching TRBD1 (6 bases). CDR1 is SGHTA, CDR2 FQGTGA, per germline. CDR3 length: 16 residues. V lost 4 bases and J 0 bases, leaving 13 bases between the germline ends. This CDR3 is CASSWTALSSYNEQFF. CDR3 sequence (DNA): TGTGCCAGCAGCTGGACAGCCCTGAGCTCCTACAATGAGCAGTTCTTC.